The source of this T cell receptor beta chain is a study of cytomegalovirus exposure and HLA in healthy donors. Findings of the study overall: The authors listed approximately 150 TCR beta chains as cytomegalovirus-associated. In most subjects, TCR beta sequences reportedly gave accurate predictions of HLA-A and HLA-B alleles. The productive fraction for most TCR beta V segments was about 87% or about 30% in an earlier analysis. Presence/absence analyses assumed roughly uniform sequencing depth across donors.

Worth noting for this clone: Its antigen is not identified.

The PCR used 60 Vbeta and 13 Jbeta primers. The assay was immunoSEQ multiplex PCR, and TCRdb's table has in-frame clones only and misses some. The data show 95,000 to 150,000 clones, about 81% seen once. The V gene's germline CDR1 is GTSNPN and CDR2 SVGIG (reference sequence). The CDR3 is 12 amino acids. V was cut by 3 bases and J by 7 bases, with 10 bases left in between. The chain couples TRBV30 to TRBJ1-5; D is unresolved. Sample: PBMCs. The sequence was collected from a woman in her forties or fifties in good health and CMV-seropositive. For the CDR3, the DNA is TGTGCCTGGAGCGGAACGGGACAGCCCCAGCATTTT. This encodes CAWSGTGQPQHF.